The 25 T cell receptor beta chains below come from one sample, sequenced in a study of control samples from healthy donors and cancer patients. Produced via immunoSEQ multiplex PCR; TCRdb's table is partial and in-frame only. The profile covers hundreds of thousands of clones, with 82% appearing a single time and 13% taken by the ten largest. Sequenced: PBMCs. The receptor set was obtained from a woman aged 60-75 years with lung cancer.

V is TRBV7-3 and J is TRBJ2-3; no reliable D call. Trimming took off 4 bases at V and 0 bases at J, with 11 bases between the two ends. The CDR3 consists of 15 residues. Germline V gene lookup returns CDR1 SGHTA and CDR2 FQGTGA. Here the CDR3 DNA reads TGTGCCAGCAGCTCTCACGGCTCTAGCACAGATACGCAGTATTTT. Its translation is CASSSHGSSTDTQYF.

V is TRBV10-3 and J is TRBJ1-1; possible D gene TRBD1, 6 bases. The V end lost 10 bases, the J end lost 1 base, and 13 bases lay between the germline ends. CDR3 length: 13 amino acids. Germline V lookup: CDR1 ENHRY, CDR2 SYGVKD. The CDR3 here is CATRDNPNTEAFF. In nucleotides, the CDR3 is TGTGCCACCCGGGACAACCCGAACACTGAAGCTTTCTTT.

The chain is built from TRBV6-5 and TRBJ2-1; 7 bases match TRBD1. The germline CDR1 and CDR2 sequences are MNHEY and SVGAGI. This CDR3 is 16 amino acids long. V shed 2 bases, J shed 0 bases, and the junction held 4 bases outside the gene matches. CDR3 sequence reads: CASSYRGLSSYNEQFF. Here the CDR3 DNA reads TGTGCCAGCAGTTACAGGGGGCTGAGCTCCTACAATGAGCAGTTCTTC.

The chain recombines TRBV9 with TRBJ1-1; no clear D. Trimming took 6 bases from V and 1 from J, leaving 10 bases between them. CDR1 and CDR2 from the germline V gene are SGDLS and YYNGEE. The CDR3 spans 13 residues. CDR3 bases: TGTGCCAGCAAGCCCAATGAGAACACTGAAGCTTTCTTT. Its translation: CASKPNENTEAFF.

V gene TRBV19 combines with J gene TRBJ1-4, with TRBD1 as a possible D gene (6 bases). The germline V gene encodes CDR1 LNHDA and CDR2 SQIVND (reference sequence). The CDR3 extends over 18 amino acids. The V end was cut by 4 bases, the J end by 0 bases, with 18 bases between. The CDR3 here is CASSRYAGAAATNEKLFF. The CDR3 DNA reads TGTGCCAGTAGTAGATACGCAGGGGCCGCTGCAACTAATGAAAAACTGTTTTTT.

The V call is TRBV2, the J call TRBJ2-2, with 8 bases identical to TRBD2. V lost 11 bases, J lost 4 bases, and 6 bases stayed unmatched. CDR1 is SNHLY and CDR2 is FYNNEI in the germline V gene. This CDR3 contains 13 residues. In DNA, the CDR3 is TGTGCCCTCGGGAGGGGAAGCACCGGGGAGCTGTTTTTT. Translated: CALGRGSTGELFF.

The chain employs TRBV5-1 and TRBJ1-3, with unresolved D. This CDR3 has 14 residues. Germline CDR1 reads SGHRS; CDR2 reads YFSETQ. Trimming cost V 2 bases and J 1 base, with 7 bases left between them. The CDR3 region is CASSLAGSGNTIYF. The CDR3, as DNA: TGCGCCAGCAGCTTAGCGGGTTCTGGAAACACCATATATTTT.

CDR3 protein: CATRGGGQGNYGYTF. The CDR3 DNA sequence: TGTGCCACCAGAGGTGGCGGACAGGGGAACTATGGCTACACCTTC. The V and J genes are TRBV15 and TRBJ1-2; 9 positions match TRBD1. V lost 6 bases to trimming and J lost 2 bases; unmatched junction nucleotides: 7. CDR3 length equals 15 residues. The germline V gene encodes CDR1 LNHNV and CDR2 YYDKDF (reference sequence).

The gene calls are TRBV7-6 and TRBJ2-6; D uncertain. The CDR3 covers 16 residues. Germline CDR1 and CDR2: SGHVS and FNYEAQ. V dropped 1 base and J dropped 4 bases, with 11 bases sitting between them. This CDR3 is CASSLDAYMGANVLTF. As DNA, the CDR3 is TGTGCCAGCAGCTTAGACGCTTACATGGGGGCCAACGTCCTGACTTTC.

This clone was detected only a few times. The V call is TRBV5-4, the J call TRBJ1-2; D might be TRBD1 (5 bases). The CDR3 consists of 15 residues. Germline assignment: CDR1 SGHNT and CDR2 YYREEE (reference sequence). Trimming shortened V by 0 bases and J by 5 bases, and 14 bases separated the two germline ends. The CDR3 region is CASSLGSGIEYGYTF. The CDR3 DNA is TGTGCCAGCAGCTTGGGGTCAGGGATTGAGTATGGCTACACCTTC. Full variable domain (outside the CDR3, taken from reference TRBV5-4 and TRBJ1-2): ETGVTQSPTHLIKTRGQQVTLRCSSQSGHNTVSWYQQALGQGPQFIFQYYREEENGRGNFPPRFSGLQFPNYSSELNVNALELDDSALYLCASSLGSGIEYGYTFGSGTRLTVV.

This chain links TRBV4-1 with TRBJ2-1, with TRBD1 identical over 9 bases. V was clipped by 3 bases and J by 3 bases; unmatched bases: 6. Germline V lookup: CDR1 MGHRA, CDR2 YSYEKL. The CDR3 is made up of 16 amino acids. In DNA form, the CDR3 reads TGCGCCAGCAGCCATGGGGGGACAGGGAACTACAATGAGCAGTTCTTC. Protein product: CASSHGGTGNYNEQFF.

This clone is a singleton in its sample. The chain has TRBV19 and TRBJ2-1; D is unclear. Deletions cut 2 bases from V and 8 bases from J, with 10 bases between. Germline V gives CDR1 LNHDA, CDR2 SQIVND (reference sequence). The CDR3 runs 13 residues. The CDR3 sequence: CASSIRTGDEQFF. For the CDR3, the DNA is TGTGCCAGTAGTATACGGACGGGTGATGAGCAGTTCTTC.

In this sample, this clone turned up many times. The V gene is TRBV7-9, the J gene TRBJ1-5, with a possible D match to TRBD1 (5 bases). The length of the CDR3 is 16 residues. V was trimmed by 2 bases and J by 0 bases, leaving 11 bases between them. Germline CDR1 is SEHNR and CDR2 is FQNEAQ (reference sequence). The CDR3 is CASSLRGRASNQPQHF. The DNA of the CDR3 is TGTGCCAGCAGCTTACGAGGCAGGGCTAGCAATCAGCCCCAGCATTTT.

This chain connects TRBV5-5 to TRBJ2-7, with TRBD1 identical over 10 bases. J was trimmed by 2 bases and V by 4 bases; bases with no gene match: 9. CDR1 and CDR2 (germline): SGHKS, YYEKEE (reference sequence). There are 16 residues in the CDR3. The CDR3 sequence: CASSETGGGMAYEQYF. CDR3 coding DNA: TGTGCCAGCAGCGAGACAGGGGGCGGAATGGCCTACGAGCAGTACTTC.

The chain couples TRBV9 to TRBJ2-4; perhaps TRBD2 as D (6 bases). The length of the CDR3 is 14 residues. The germline V gene has CDR1 SGDLS and CDR2 YYNGEE. V was shortened by 0 bases and J by 7 bases, with 11 bases between the two germline ends. The DNA of the CDR3 is TGTGCCAGCAGCGTAGAGGCGGGGCAGAACATTCAGTACTTC. Translation gives CASSVEAGQNIQYF.

The chain carries TRBV20-1 and TRBJ2-1; 9 bases line up with TRBD1. Germline V gene lookup returns CDR1 DFQATT and CDR2 SNEGSKA (reference sequence). This CDR3 region has 11 residues. With V trimmed by 0 bases and J by 14 bases, 2 bases remained unmatched. CDR3 in DNA: TGCAGTGCTAGAGATGGGACAGGGAAGTTCTTC. This sequence encodes CSARDGTGKFF.

The J gene is TRBJ2-7, the V gene TRBV4-1; D not resolved. V lost 0 bases to trimming and J lost 2 bases, with 5 bases between them. The CDR3 runs 13 residues. Germline values: CDR1 MGHRA, CDR2 YSYEKL. The CDR3 nucleotides read TGCGCCAGCAGCCAAGAGCAGGCCTACGAGCAGTACTTC. It is translated as CASSQEQAYEQYF.

The V gene is TRBV5-1, the J gene TRBJ1-3, with D possibly being TRBD1 (6 bases). The CDR3 runs 17 residues. V was cut by 4 bases and J by 2 bases, with 19 bases left in between. Germline CDR1 SGHRS, CDR2 YFSETQ. In DNA form, the CDR3 reads TGCGCCAGCAGCACGGGGGGGCCGCTTCGCACTGGAAACACCATATATTTT. This translates into CASSTGGPLRTGNTIYF.

This clone was observed a few times. The gene calls are TRBV15 and TRBJ2-7; D might be TRBD1 or TRBD2, each matching 5 bases. Trimming left V 0 bases short and J 3 bases short, with 15 bases between. Germline V gene sequence: CDR1 LNHNV, CDR2 YYDKDF (reference sequence). The CDR3 runs 16 residues. DNA of the CDR3: TGTGCCACCAGCAGAGATATGCTCGGGGCCCACTACGAGCAGTACTTC. It yields the protein CATSRDMLGAHYEQYF. The full variable domain, completed using reference TRBV15 and TRBJ2-7, is DAMVIQNPRYQVTQFGKPVTLSCSQTLNHNVMYWYQQKSSQAPKLLFHYYDKDFNNEADTPDNFQSRRPNTSFCFLDIRSPGLGDTAMYLCATSRDMLGAHYEQYFGPGTRLTVT.

The chain has TRBV4-1 and TRBJ1-1, with D maybe TRBD1 (5 bases). This CDR3 has 13 residues. The germline gives CDR1 MGHRA, CDR2 YSYEKL. V lost 1 base, J lost 4 bases, and 7 bases lay in between. This chain's CDR3 is CASSQGQGTEAFF. The CDR3 nucleotides are TGCGCCAGCAGCCAAGGGCAGGGCACTGAAGCTTTCTTT.

This clone was seen only once. The V and J genes are TRBV10-3 and TRBJ2-5, with unresolved D. Germline loops: CDR1 ENHRY, CDR2 SYGVKD. The CDR3 sequence is 12 residues long. V shed 2 bases and J shed 4 bases, with 5 bases lying between them. Here the CDR3 reads CAISEKGETQYF. The CDR3 coding sequence is TGTGCCATCAGTGAGAAGGGAGAGACCCAGTACTTC.

The chain is built from TRBV2 and TRBJ1-3; D might be TRBD1 (6 bases). The CDR3 contains 14 residues. Germline CDR1 and CDR2: SNHLY and FYNNEI. Trimming took 6 bases from V and 0 from J, leaving 9 bases between them. The CDR3 DNA follows: TGTGCCAGCAGCCTGGACAGCTCTGGAAACACCATATATTTT. Its translation: CASSLDSSGNTIYF.

This sequence joins TRBV30 and TRBJ2-5; weak D call: TRBD2 (7 bases). Trimming took off 2 bases at V and 10 bases at J, with 20 bases between the two ends. CDR1 is GTSNPN and CDR2 is SVGIG in the germline V gene (reference sequence). The CDR3 has 14 amino acids. Here the CDR3 reads CAWSLTGLGEGQYF. DNA of the CDR3: TGTGCCTGGAGTCTGACAGGATTGGGGGAGGGCCAGTACTTC.

The chain joins TRBV24-1 to TRBJ2-3; D may be TRBD1 (6 bases). The length of the CDR3 is 17 residues. V was cut by 1 base and J by 0 bases, with 13 bases left in between. Germline lookup yields CDR1 KGHDR and CDR2 SFDVKD. The CDR3 sequence is CATSDFRDTRSTDTQYF. CDR3 in DNA: TGTGCCACCAGTGATTTTAGGGACACCCGAAGCACAGATACGCAGTATTTT.

DNA for the CDR3: TGTGCCAGCAGTGATCAGGGAGTGGGAAGCAATCAGCCCCAGCATTTT. Translation: CASSDQGVGSNQPQHF. This chain connects TRBV2 to TRBJ1-5; weak D call: TRBD1 (5 bases). V was pared by 3 bases and J by 1 base, with 13 bases between. CDR3 length equals 16 residues. Per germline, CDR1 SNHLY and CDR2 FYNNEI.